Below are 25 T cell receptor beta chains sequenced from a single sample in a study of blood T cells in healthy people across ages. Then a second PCR, running roughly 7 to 11 cycles, was carried out with a sample-barcoded 5' primer and a J-beta primer mix. TCRdb re-derived calls from the 5' RACE reads in MiXCR, one entry per CDR3 protein. Here the sample spans about 1.1 million distinct CDR3 sequences, 30% to 40% being singletons. The sequenced sample consisted of blood. These receptors all come from a man between 18 and 35 years old in good health.

The CDR3 loop is CAISEGWDQPQHF. In DNA, the CDR3 is TGTGCCATCAGTGAAGGGTGGGATCAGCCCCAGCATTTT. V is TRBV10-3 and J is TRBJ1-5; the D is unclear. V lost 3 bases to trimming and J lost 5 bases, with 8 bases between them. CDR3 length equals 13 residues. The germline gives CDR1 ENHRY, CDR2 SYGVKD.

The chain has TRBV20-1 and TRBJ2-5, with a possible D match to TRBD1 (5 bases). The CDR3 extends over 13 amino acids. Germline lookup yields CDR1 DFQATT and CDR2 SNEGSKA (reference sequence). V was pared by 4 bases and J by 3 bases, with 12 bases between. The CDR3 coding sequence is TGCAGTGCTACCCCGGTAGGGGAAGAGACCCAGTACTTC. This translates into CSATPVGEETQYF.

The chain joins TRBV5-4 to TRBJ2-2; the D call may be TRBD1 or TRBD2 (5 bases each). Germline CDR1 reads SGHNT; CDR2 reads YYREEE (reference sequence). Trimming pared 4 bases from V and 2 bases from J, leaving 12 bases between. The CDR3 is 15 residues long. In DNA form, the CDR3 reads TGTGCCAGCAGCATAAACGGGGCTAACACCGGGGAGCTGTTTTTT. It codes for CASSINGANTGELFF.

In this sample, this clonotype turned up a few times. The CDR3 is CASTSWEGPGTEAFF. The DNA for the CDR3 is TGTGCCAGCACATCATGGGAGGGCCCAGGCACTGAAGCTTTCTTT. The rearrangement links TRBV6-6 to TRBJ1-1; unclear D gene. The germline V gene has CDR1 MNHNY and CDR2 SVGAGI (reference sequence). V lost 7 bases to trimming and J lost 4 bases, with 19 bases between them. CDR3 length: 15 residues.

This clonotype has more than one count but fewer than ten. As DNA, the CDR3 is TGCGCCAGCAGCCAAGAAGTAGCGGGGGGGCGAAATGAGCAGTTCTTC. Its protein product is CASSQEVAGGRNEQFF. The J gene is TRBJ2-1, the V gene TRBV4-3; 11 nucleotides line up with TRBD2. V dropped 0 bases and J dropped 7; count of bases not matched to a gene: 5. The CDR3 consists of 16 residues. Germline CDR1 reads LGHNA; CDR2 reads YSLEER.

Worth noting for this clonotype: A read error may be the cause here, since a much bigger clone is one base away. CDR3 residues: CASSLVAGGLNEQFF. The CDR3 DNA follows: TGTGCCAGCAGCTTAGTAGCGGGGGGGCTGAATGAGCAGTTCTTC. V is TRBV7-9 and J is TRBJ2-1, with 11 bases identical to TRBD2. Germline V CDR1 and CDR2: SEHNR, FQNEAQ (reference sequence). The CDR3 spans 15 residues. J lost 7 bases, V lost 1 base, and 3 bases had no gene match.

The chain joins TRBV12-3 or TRBV12-4 to TRBJ1-6, with TRBD1 identical over 7 bases. The V segment lost 7 bases and the J segment 6 bases; nucleotides outside the gene matches: 6. This CDR3 comprises 14 residues. CDR3 DNA: TGTGCCAGCAAGCCACGACAGGGTAATTCACCCCTCCACTTT. It is translated as CASKPRQGNSPLHF.

This clonotype turned up a few times. This chain links TRBV6-5 with TRBJ1-1; no definite D call. The CDR3 is 15 amino acids. V was trimmed by 0 bases and J by 1 base, leaving 9 bases between them. Per the germline V gene, CDR1 is MNHEY and CDR2 is SVGAGI. The CDR3 loop is CASSYSNNWNTEAFF. The CDR3 nucleotides read TGTGCCAGCAGTTACTCGAATAATTGGAACACTGAAGCTTTCTTT.

The chain carries TRBV10-3 and TRBJ2-5; maybe TRBD2 (6 bases). V was pared by 5 bases and J by 11 bases, with 15 bases between. The CDR3 sequence is 12 residues long. Germline V CDR1 and CDR2: ENHRY, SYGVKD. In DNA form, the CDR3 reads TGTGCCATCAGTCGGAGGGTGGATGAGCAGTACTTC. This encodes CAISRRVDEQYF.

This clonotype was found a few times. This sequence joins TRBV5-1 and TRBJ2-4; 8 bases line up with TRBD1. CDR1 and CDR2 (germline): SGHRS, YFSETQ. Unmatched junction bases numbered 8, after V lost 0 bases and J lost 15 bases. The CDR3 is 13 amino acids. CDR3: CASSLGGQGAWYF. For the CDR3, the DNA is TGCGCCAGCAGCTTGGGAGGTCAGGGGGCTTGGTACTTC.

The chain has TRBV3-1 and TRBJ2-5; no clear D. Germline V gives CDR1 LGHDT, CDR2 YNNKEL (reference sequence). V gave up 4 bases and J gave up 11 bases, with 17 bases separating them. The CDR3 is 13 amino acids. The CDR3 protein is CASSPLRKAQQYF. CDR3 sequence (DNA): TGTGCCAGCAGCCCCCTAAGGAAGGCCCAGCAGTACTTC.

Notes on this clonotype: A read error is possible here, since a much larger clone lies one base away. This sequence joins TRBV28 and TRBJ2-7, with 8 bases matching TRBD1. Trimming at V came to 6 bases and at J to 7 bases, leaving 8 bases not matched to a gene. CDR3 size: 13 residues. In germline, CDR1 is MDHEN, CDR2 SYDVKM. CDR3 sequence reads: CASRRTGGNEQYF. The CDR3 nucleotides are TGTGCCAGCAGACGCACAGGGGGGAATGAGCAGTACTTC.

The J gene is TRBJ2-3, the V gene TRBV3-1, with 16 positions matching TRBD2. CDR3 length: 16 residues. Germline CDR1 LGHDT, CDR2 YNNKEL (reference sequence). V was clipped by 5 bases and J by 6 bases; unmatched bases: 5. Here the CDR3 DNA reads TGTGCCAGCAGCTGGGGACTAGCGGGGGGGGCGGATACGCAGTATTTT. Its translation: CASSWGLAGGADTQYF.

This clonotype was counted between two and nine times. This chain connects TRBV6-6 to TRBJ2-5, with D possibly TRBD2 on 6 matching bases. From germline, CDR1 is MNHNY and CDR2 SVGAGI (reference sequence). Between the trimmed V and J ends, which lost 1 base and 7 bases, there was a span of 19 bases. This CDR3 region has 16 residues. CDR3 loop: CASSYWRGISRVTQYF. The DNA for the CDR3 is TGTGCCAGCAGTTACTGGCGGGGAATTTCAAGAGTGACCCAGTACTTC.

This chain uses TRBV5-1 with TRBJ1-1; TRBD1 matches 7 bases. Germline V gene data show CDR1 as SGHRS and CDR2 as YFSETQ. The trim removed 4 bases at V and 3 bases at J, leaving 6 bases unmatched. The CDR3 sequence is 14 residues long. CDR3 sequence reads: CASSRDSTDTEAFF. The CDR3 nucleotides are TGCGCCAGCAGCCGGGACAGTACCGACACTGAAGCTTTCTTT. Drawing the rest from reference TRBV5-1 and TRBJ1-1, the complete variable domain is KAGVTQTPRYLIKTRGQQVTLSCSPISGHRSVSWYQQTPGQGLQFLFEYFSETQRNKGNFPGRFSGRQFSNSRSEMNVSTLELGDSALYLCASSRDSTDTEAFFGQGTRLTVV.

This chain joins TRBV6-6 and TRBJ1-2; 9 positions match TRBD1. V shed 0 bases and J 6 bases; nucleotides not matched to a gene: 5. Germline values: CDR1 MNHNY, CDR2 SVGAGI (reference sequence). This CDR3 has 15 amino acids. CDR3 loop: CASSYSGTGFNGYTF. The CDR3 coding sequence is TGTGCCAGCAGTTACTCAGGGACAGGGTTTAATGGCTACACCTTC.

The J gene is TRBJ1-2, the V gene TRBV15; the D gene is possibly TRBD1 (5 bases). The germline CDR1 and CDR2 sequences are LNHNV and YYDKDF (reference sequence). V lost 3 bases to trimming and J lost 6 bases, with 14 bases between them. This CDR3 contains 14 residues. The DNA for the CDR3 is TGTGCCACCAGCAGGGCAGTCCTGGGGCATGGCTACACCTTC. Its translation: CATSRAVLGHGYTF.

This clonotype was picked up one time. This chain links TRBV11-2 with TRBJ2-7; no clear D gene. This CDR3 has 15 residues. The germline V and J ends were trimmed by 0 bases and 3 bases, with 12 bases remaining between them. Germline assignment: CDR1 SGHAT and CDR2 FQNNGV. The CDR3 here is CASSLDQAPGYEQYF. The CDR3 DNA reads as TGTGCCAGCAGCTTAGATCAAGCGCCGGGCTACGAGCAGTACTTC.

This clonotype was counted only a few times. This chain uses TRBV20-1 with TRBJ1-1; D is uncertain. The CDR3 sequence is 12 residues long. Germline V gene sequence: CDR1 DFQATT, CDR2 SNEGSKA (reference sequence). V lost 5 bases, J lost 2 bases, and 9 bases lay in between. The CDR3 here is CSAAQINTEAFF. In DNA, the CDR3 is TGCAGTGCTGCTCAGATCAACACTGAAGCTTTCTTT.

The chain joins TRBV12-3 or TRBV12-4 to TRBJ1-1, with D possibly TRBD1 on 5 matching bases. V lost 6 bases, J lost 5 bases, and 13 bases lay in between. The CDR3 is 13 amino acids. CDR3 sequence: CASRPRGGTEAFF. The CDR3 DNA sequence: TGTGCCAGCAGGCCCCGGGGGGGAACTGAAGCTTTCTTT.

This clonotype was recorded once. V is TRBV7-3 and J is TRBJ1-5; TRBD1 might be the D (6 bases). Trimming removed 5 bases at V and 4 bases at J, with 15 bases between. The length of the CDR3 is 15 residues. Germline CDR1 reads SGHTA; CDR2 reads FQGTGA. CDR3 nucleotide sequence: TGTGCCAGCAGCATCGGACAGACTAAAAATCAGCCCCAGCATTTT. It is translated as CASSIGQTKNQPQHF.

There are a few counts of this clonotype. This sequence joins TRBV28 and TRBJ1-5; the D gene is possibly TRBD1 (5 bases). Trimming left V 10 bases short and J 5 bases short, with 18 bases between. CDR3 length equals 14 residues. The germline V gene has CDR1 MDHEN and CDR2 SYDVKM. The chain's CDR3 is CATLSYGTYQPQHF. The CDR3 nucleotides read TGTGCCACCTTATCTTATGGGACGTATCAGCCCCAGCATTTT.

The V call is TRBV6-1, the J call TRBJ2-5; 8 bases fit TRBD2. J was trimmed by 11 bases and V by 6 bases; bases with no gene match: 20. The CDR3 sequence is 16 residues long. CDR1 is MNHNS and CDR2 is SASEGT in the germline V gene. CDR3 nucleotides: TGTGCCAGCAGGAGGGCCGGGACTAGTCAGGGGAATGAGCAGTACTTC. It is translated as CASRRAGTSQGNEQYF.

This rearrangement joins TRBV4-2 to TRBJ2-5, with D unclear. CDR1 is LGHNA and CDR2 is YNFKEQ in the germline V gene. Trimming cost V 8 bases and J 0 bases, with 19 bases left between them. The CDR3 sequence is 16 residues long. As DNA, the CDR3 is TGTGCCAGCTCACCACCCTGGGGTCTATACCAAGAGACCCAGTACTTC. Its translation: CASSPPWGLYQETQYF.

The chain links TRBV7-2 to TRBJ2-3, with 8 bases matching TRBD1. Per the germline V gene, CDR1 is SGHTA and CDR2 is FQGNSA. J lost 3 bases, V lost 3 bases, and 8 bases had no gene match. The CDR3 loop spans 16 amino acids. CDR3 DNA: TGTGCCAGCAGCTTTCCGGGACAGGCTCTTACAGATACGCAGTATTTT. Encoded protein: CASSFPGQALTDTQYF.